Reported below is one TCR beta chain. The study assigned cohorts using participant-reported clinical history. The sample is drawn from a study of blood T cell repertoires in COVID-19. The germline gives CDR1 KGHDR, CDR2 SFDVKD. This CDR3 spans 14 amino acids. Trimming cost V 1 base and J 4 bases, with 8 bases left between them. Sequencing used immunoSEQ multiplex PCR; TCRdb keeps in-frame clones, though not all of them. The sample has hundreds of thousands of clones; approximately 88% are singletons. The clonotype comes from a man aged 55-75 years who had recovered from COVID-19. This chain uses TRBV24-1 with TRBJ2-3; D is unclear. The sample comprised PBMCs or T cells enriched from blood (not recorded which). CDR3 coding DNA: TGTGCCACCAGTGATTTATCAGGTCCAGATACGCAGTATTTT. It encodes CATSDLSGPDTQYF.